The 17 T cell receptor beta chains reported below all come from one sample, sequenced in a study of lymphopenia after photon versus proton radiotherapy. This table comes from immunoSEQ multiplex PCR, and its TCRdb copy is limited to in-frame clones, with some not included. The table shows about 160,000 clones, with around 85% occurring only once. The material sequenced was peripheral blood, taken from a patient treated with photon-based radiotherapy. Receptors originate from a man aged 50-60 years with gastric cancer.

This chain links TRBV28 with TRBJ1-2; D might be TRBD1 (6 bases). Trimming took off 10 bases at V and 2 bases at J, with 17 bases between the two ends. Germline values: CDR1 MDHEN, CDR2 SYDVKM. The CDR3 loop spans 14 amino acids. Here the CDR3 DNA reads TGTGCCACCAAGGGACTACAGGGCAACTATGGCTACACCTTC. This encodes CATKGLQGNYGYTF.

The gene calls are TRBV29-1 and TRBJ2-7; TRBD2 matches 9 bases. The germline V gene has CDR1 SQVTM and CDR2 ANQGSEA. The V segment lost 3 bases and the J segment 0 bases; nucleotides outside the gene matches: 6. This CDR3 comprises 15 residues. The CDR3 loop is CSVEGWTSDSYEQYF. The CDR3 DNA is TGCAGCGTTGAGGGTTGGACTAGCGACTCCTACGAGCAGTACTTC.

The chain recombines TRBV5-1 with TRBJ2-1, with 9 bases that match TRBD2. The V and J ends lost 0 bases and 10 bases, in that order; junction bases with no gene match: 5. The CDR3 sequence is 14 residues long. The germline V gene encodes CDR1 SGHRS and CDR2 YFSETQ. The CDR3 here is CASSLEGSGGEQFF. The CDR3 nucleotides are TGCGCCAGCAGCTTGGAAGGTAGCGGGGGCGAGCAGTTCTTC.

The chain combines TRBV7-9 with TRBJ1-2; D might be TRBD1 (5 bases). The V gene lost 5 bases and the J gene lost 7 bases, with 14 bases spanning the gap. CDR1 SEHNR and CDR2 FQNEAQ come from the germline V gene (reference sequence). CDR3 length equals 13 residues. CDR3 in DNA: TGTGCCAGCAGCGCTCAGGGAATTGGTGGCTACACCTTC. This sequence encodes CASSAQGIGGYTF. Drawing the rest from reference TRBV7-9 and TRBJ1-2, the complete variable domain is DTGVSQNPRHKITKRGQNVTFRCDPISEHNRLYWYRQTLGQGPEFLTYFQNEAQLEKSRLLSDRFSAERPKGSFSTLEIQRTEQGDSAMYLCASSAQGIGGYTFGSGTRLTVV.

This clone appeared a few times. This chain joins TRBV5-1 and TRBJ1-2; D is unresolved. The CDR3 spans 12 residues. V was cut by 0 bases and J by 3 bases, with 3 bases left in between. In germline, CDR1 is SGHRS, CDR2 YFSETQ. The CDR3 region has the DNA TGCGCCAGCAGCTTGGCGGACTATGGCTACACCTTC. Encoded protein: CASSLADYGYTF. The entire variable domain, with the rest obtained from reference TRBV5-1 and TRBJ1-2, is as follows: KAGVTQTPRYLIKTRGQQVTLSCSPISGHRSVSWYQQTPGQGLQFLFEYFSETQRNKGNFPGRFSGRQFSNSRSEMNVSTLELGDSALYLCASSLADYGYTFGSGTRLTVV.

The gene calls are TRBV7-2 and TRBJ1-2, with 7 nucleotides matching TRBD1. The germline CDR1 and CDR2 sequences are SGHTA and FQGNSA. V lost 4 bases to trimming and J lost 4 bases; unmatched junction nucleotides: 3. The CDR3 totals 13 residues. The CDR3: CASSSGQIYGYTF. In DNA, the CDR3 is TGTGCCAGCAGCTCGGGACAGATCTATGGCTACACCTTC.

This clone was detected once. This chain links TRBV29-1 with TRBJ2-1; 12 bases are shared with TRBD2. The ends lost 1 base at V and 5 bases at J; junction bases unmatched: 6. The CDR3 sequence is 16 residues long. CDR1 SQVTM and CDR2 ANQGSEA come from the germline V gene. This chain's CDR3 is CSVEGLAGVINNEQFF. As DNA, the CDR3 is TGCAGCGTTGAAGGACTAGCGGGAGTTATAAACAATGAGCAGTTCTTC.

V and J are TRBV4-2 and TRBJ2-7, with D perhaps being TRBD1 or TRBD2 (6 bases each). Germline CDR1 reads LGHNA; CDR2 reads YNFKEQ. This CDR3 is built from 14 residues. V lost 5 bases and J lost 0, with 11 bases in between. The CDR3 loop reads CASSKGGSSYEQYF. The CDR3 nucleotides are TGTGCCAGCAGCAAAGGGGGGAGCTCCTACGAGCAGTACTTC.

This clone was seen a single time. The chain recombines TRBV30 with TRBJ2-3; D might be TRBD2 (6 bases). The CDR3 sequence is 12 residues long. Germline V gene data show CDR1 as GTSNPN and CDR2 as SVGIG (reference sequence). Trimming removed 3 bases from V and 4 bases from J, with 8 bases in between. DNA of the CDR3: TGTGCCTGGAGGCGGGGTCCAGATACGCAGTATTTT. Translation: CAWRRGPDTQYF.

The chain carries TRBV19 and TRBJ2-7; 9 positions match TRBD1. Germline V gene lookup returns CDR1 LNHDA and CDR2 SQIVND (reference sequence). The CDR3 consists of 15 residues. V shed 4 bases, J shed 5 bases, and the junction held 9 bases outside the gene matches. The CDR3 coding sequence is TGTGCCAGTAGTACCCCCGGGACAGGGTTCCACGAGCAGTACTTC. This sequence encodes CASSTPGTGFHEQYF.

The V gene is TRBV9, the J gene TRBJ2-3; 7 positions match TRBD1. The CDR3 covers 17 residues. CDR1 is SGDLS and CDR2 is YYNGEE in the germline V gene. Trimming removed 0 bases from V and 5 bases from J; junction bases left unmatched: 12. In nucleotides, the CDR3 is TGTGCCAGCAGCGTAGCGATAGGGACAGAACTTCGAGATACGCAGTATTTT. Amino acids: CASSVAIGTELRDTQYF.

The V call is TRBV5-1, the J call TRBJ2-2, with 8 bases aligning to TRBD2. This CDR3 contains 16 residues. V lost 2 bases to trimming and J lost 2 bases; unmatched junction nucleotides: 5. Germline CDR1 is SGHRS and CDR2 is YFSETQ. CDR3 DNA sequence: TGCGCCAGCAGCTTAATAGCGGGATCAAACACCGGGGAGCTGTTTTTT. Translation: CASSLIAGSNTGELFF.

In the case of this clone: The identical CDR3 is also encoded by other nucleotide sequences in the sample. The genes are TRBV29-1 and TRBJ1-2, with 7 bases that match TRBD1. CDR1 and CDR2 from the germline V gene are SQVTM and ANQGSEA. This CDR3 has 15 residues. Trimming took 0 bases from V and 2 from J; bases not matched to a gene: 6. CDR3 in DNA: TGCAGCGTTGAAGATCGAGCCAGGGGGAACTATGGCTACACCTTC. This translates into CSVEDRARGNYGYTF. Using reference TRBV29-1 and TRBJ1-2 for the parts outside the CDR3, the full variable domain is SAVISQKPSRDICQRGTSLTIQCQVDSQVTMMFWYRQQPGQSLTLIATANQGSEATYESGFVIDKFPISRPNLTFSTLTVSNMSPEDSSIYLCSVEDRARGNYGYTFGSGTRLTVV.

This chain uses TRBV2 with TRBJ2-7; 7 bases line up with TRBD2. The CDR3 has 14 residues. Germline V gene data show CDR1 as SNHLY and CDR2 as FYNNEI. V lost 8 bases and J lost 2; bases outside the gene matches: 9. The CDR3 DNA follows: TGTGCCAGCGTAACGGGGGAGGGCCCCTACGAGCAGTACTTC. Translating it yields CASVTGEGPYEQYF.

The chain couples TRBV4-3 to TRBJ2-1; a possible D gene is TRBD1 (5 bases). The germline V gene has CDR1 LGHNA and CDR2 YSLEER. Trimming pared 0 bases from V and 10 bases from J, leaving 16 bases between. CDR3 length: 15 residues. The CDR3 spells CASSQDPETKGEQFF. DNA for the CDR3: TGCGCCAGCAGCCAAGACCCAGAAACGAAGGGGGAGCAGTTCTTC.

Remarks on this clone: The sample contains more than one DNA sequence encoding this CDR3. The V and J genes are TRBV4-3 and TRBJ1-3; D not certain. The CDR3 totals 13 residues. The germline V gene has CDR1 LGHNA and CDR2 YSLEER. Trimming took 0 bases from V and 4 from J, leaving 4 bases between them. This CDR3 reads CASSQDSGNTIYF. The CDR3 bases are TGCGCCAGCAGCCAAGATTCAGGAAACACCATATATTTT.

This clone appeared a single time. The chain recombines TRBV19 with TRBJ2-1, with TRBD2 identical over 15 bases. From germline, CDR1 is LNHDA and CDR2 SQIVND (reference sequence). The CDR3 is made up of 16 amino acids. V was pared by 5 bases and J by 7 bases, with 6 bases of the junction left unmatched. CDR3 bases: TGTGCCAGTAGTCCTAGCGGGACTAGCGGGAGGAATGAGCAGTTCTTC. This translates into CASSPSGTSGRNEQFF.